This T cell receptor (beta chain) was found in a study of blood T cell repertoires in COVID-19. Study-wide context: T cells, B-cell-depleted T cells, or PBMCs supplied cDNA or gDNA.

The CDR3 contains 17 residues. V shed 4 bases, J shed 8 bases, and the junction held 17 bases outside the gene matches. Germline CDR1 reads MGHRA; CDR2 reads YSYEKL. Source study methods: Estimates of nucleated cell counts were drawn from the amplification of reference gene primers. Clones were read by immunoSEQ multiplex PCR, and TCRdb kept only the in-frame ones, dropping some. The V and J calls and the clone size are those of that table, but D and trimming were determined from the DNA. Of about 300,000 clones in the sample, around 90% were seen once. The source material was peripheral blood. The rearrangement links TRBV4-1 to TRBJ1-2; 9 bases are a match to TRBD1. This clonotype was obtained from a man between 65 and 85 years old with acute or convalescent COVID-19. This chain's CDR3 is CASSLRDRAAMMKGYTF. The CDR3 DNA sequence: TGCGCCAGCAGCCTTCGGGACAGGGCTGCCATGATGAAGGGCTACACCTTC.